This TCR beta chain was documented in a study of blood T cell repertoires in COVID-19. The protocol was immunoSEQ multiplex PCR, while the TCRdb copy is restricted to in-frame clones and leaves out a portion. The table lists around 320,000 clones, around nine tenths of them singletons. Unmatched junction bases numbered 10, after V lost 10 bases and J lost 8 bases. Looked up from germline, CDR1 is MDHEN and CDR2 is SYDVKM. The CDR3 runs 12 residues. The chain couples TRBV28 to TRBJ1-1; 7 nucleotides agree with TRBD1. Sequenced material: peripheral blood. This TCR came from a woman under 40 with COVID-19, enrolled during active disease. CDR3 DNA: TGTGCCACCCACATAGGGGACAGCGAAGCTTTCTTT. Protein: CATHIGDSEAFF.